These 2 T cell receptor beta chains originate from one sample sequenced in a study of CD8 T cells in ankylosing spondylitis. TCRdb itself ran the 5' RACE reads through MiXCR, one entry per CDR3 protein. The sample consists of some 180,000 distinct CDR3 sequences, approximately 18% of them appearing once. The sequencing input was blood, either unsorted or a sorted T cell fraction (not recorded which). These receptors were taken from a male donor aged 5 to 29 with ankylosing spondylitis or in good health (not recorded which).

This clonotype was found many times. J is TRBJ2-1 and V is TRBV6-1; possible D gene TRBD2, 5 bases. The CDR3 contains 14 residues. Trimming left V 8 bases short and J 3 bases short, with 14 bases between. Per germline, CDR1 MNHNS and CDR2 SASEGT. CDR3 sequence reads: CASDPAGFYNEQFF. The CDR3 nucleotides read TGTGCCAGCGACCCTGCGGGCTTCTACAATGAGCAGTTCTTC.

This clonotype was picked up many times. The chain carries TRBV5-1 and TRBJ1-2; D is undetermined. The germline V and J ends were trimmed by 7 bases and 8 bases, with 12 bases remaining between them. CDR3 length: 11 residues. CDR1 is SGHRS and CDR2 is YFSETQ in the germline V gene. CDR3 sequence (DNA): TGCGCCAGCCGCTATGAGCACGGCTACACCTTC. This gives the protein CASRYEHGYTF.